A single sample gave rise to the 24 T cell receptor beta chains below, sequenced in a study of T cell responses to AZD1222 COVID-19 vaccine (TCRdb year 2021). In light of the paper, this sample's time point label describes: baseline before first vaccination. Libraries were made using the immunoSEQ multiplex PCR assay. Held by TCRdb, this immuneACCESS table contains in-frame sequences only and omits some clones. Under half of the omission traces to an unresolved V gene where checked; the cause of the rest is unknown. Here the sample has some 97,000 clones; roughly 91% occur a single time. The ten top clones hold 1.5% to 2% of the sample. The starting material was peripheral blood, obtained on day 0 of AZD1222 vaccination. The receptors originated from an adult in good health.

The chain links TRBV18 to TRBJ2-7, with 9 bases matching TRBD2. Germline lookup yields CDR1 KGHSH and CDR2 LQKENI. After removal of 4 bases from V and 5 bases from J, the junction contained 12 bases not matched to a gene. The CDR3 is made up of 16 amino acids. CDR3 in DNA: TGTGCCAGCTCACTGGGTGGCGGGAGGGCCCCCCACGAGCAGTACTTC. This translates into CASSLGGGRAPHEQYF.

As regards this clone: A read error may account for a junction end that differs from germline. The V gene is TRBV10-2, the J gene TRBJ2-1, with 9 bases aligning to TRBD2. The CDR3 is 15 amino acids. Germline-derived CDR1 and CDR2 are WSHSY and SAAADI. The CDR3 DNA reads TGCGCCAGCACTGAGGGGCTAGCGGGGACCAATGAGCAGTTCTTC. This encodes CASTEGLAGTNEQFF.

The chain employs TRBV9 and TRBJ1-1; TRBD1 matches 8 bases. The length of the CDR3 is 15 residues. J was trimmed by 4 bases and V by 2 bases; bases with no gene match: 7. Germline CDR1 is SGDLS and CDR2 is YYNGEE. The CDR3 region has the DNA TGTGCCAGCAGCGTCGAGGGACAGGAGATCACTGAAGCTTTCTTT. The encoded protein is CASSVEGQEITEAFF.

The chain joins TRBV29-1 to TRBJ2-5; D could derive from TRBD1 or TRBD2 (7 bases each). The ends were cut back, 7 bases at V and 0 bases at J, with 18 bases in the middle. This CDR3 region has 15 residues. Looked up from germline, CDR1 is SQVTM and CDR2 is ANQGSEA. The CDR3 loop is CSAEGQGGYQETQYF. CDR3 nucleotide sequence: TGCAGCGCCGAGGGGCAGGGGGGGTACCAAGAGACCCAGTACTTC.

The rearrangement uses TRBV5-1 and TRBJ1-5; unclear D gene. With 5 bases removed from V and 2 bases from J, the gap between germline ends came to 11 bases. The germline V gene has CDR1 SGHRS and CDR2 YFSETQ. The CDR3 covers 14 residues. CDR3 loop: CASSEGGGNQPQHF. In DNA, the CDR3 is TGCGCCAGCAGTGAGGGCGGCGGCAATCAGCCCCAGCATTTT.

The gene calls are TRBV19 and TRBJ1-5, with a tentative D call TRBD1 (5 bases). V was pared by 3 bases and J by 0 bases, with 18 bases between. In germline, CDR1 is LNHDA, CDR2 SQIVND (reference sequence). The CDR3 covers 18 residues. The chain's CDR3 is CASSIGAIWKYSNQPQHF. CDR3 DNA sequence: TGTGCCAGTAGTATTGGGGCCATTTGGAAATATAGCAATCAGCCCCAGCATTTT.

The chain employs TRBV4-1 and TRBJ2-7, with D maybe TRBD2 (6 bases). Germline V gene lookup returns CDR1 MGHRA and CDR2 YSYEKL. The CDR3 runs to 16 residues. V lost 2 bases, J lost 4 bases, and 18 bases lay in between. DNA of the CDR3: TGCGCCAGCAGCCAATTTGTTGGCGGGAACGGGTACGAGCAGTACTTC. It yields the protein CASSQFVGGNGYEQYF.

The chain couples TRBV10-2 to TRBJ1-1; no firm D call. Trimming cost V 2 bases and J 2 bases, with 0 bases left between them. CDR3 length equals 11 residues. The germline V gene has CDR1 WSHSY and CDR2 SAAADI. CDR3 in amino acids: CASSENTEAFF. As DNA, the CDR3 is TGCGCCAGCAGTGAGAACACTGAAGCTTTCTTT.

This chain uses TRBV28 with TRBJ2-7, with 9 bases identical to TRBD1. Germline assignment: CDR1 MDHEN and CDR2 SYDVKM. Trimming cost V 6 bases and J 2 bases; bases outside gene matches: 5. The CDR3 extends over 14 amino acids. The CDR3 region has the DNA TGTGCCAGCAGGCCTCGGGACAGGGCCTACGAGCAGTACTTC. The encoded protein is CASRPRDRAYEQYF.

The V gene is TRBV3-1 (or the pseudogene TRBV3-2), the J gene TRBJ2-7; no firm D call. Germline V gives CDR1 LGHDT, CDR2 YNNKEL (reference sequence). V was cut by 1 base and J by 3 bases, with 10 bases left in between. CDR3 size: 14 residues. CDR3 nucleotide sequence: TGTGCCAGCAGCCAAGGGGATGGTAACTACGAGCAGTACTTC. This translates into CASSQGDGNYEQYF.

The DNA for the CDR3 is TGTGCCAGCTCACCAGGGACGGATGGAAACACCATATATTTT. Translated, it gives CASSPGTDGNTIYF. The chain is built from TRBV18 and TRBJ1-3, with a possible D match to TRBD1 (5 bases). The CDR3 spans 14 residues. The V and J ends lost 2 bases and 3 bases respectively, with 8 bases between them. Germline CDR1 is KGHSH and CDR2 is LQKENI.

The V gene is TRBV12-3 or TRBV12-4, the J gene TRBJ1-2; D is undetermined. The CDR3 is 13 amino acids. V lost 3 bases and J 4 bases, leaving 9 bases between the germline ends. The DNA for the CDR3 is TGTGCCAGCAGTTTGTGGGGAAGCTATGGCTACACCTTC. Translated, it gives CASSLWGSYGYTF.

This chain joins TRBV18 and TRBJ2-7, with 9 positions matching TRBD2. The CDR3 contains 15 residues. The V gene's germline CDR1 is KGHSH and CDR2 LQKENI. Unmatched junction bases numbered 6, after V lost 3 bases and J lost 3 bases. The CDR3 DNA is TGTGCCAGCTCACCGGCGTTGACTAGCGGCTACGAGCAGTACTTC. Translated: CASSPALTSGYEQYF.

The CDR3 nucleotides read TGCAGCGTTCGGGCCAGGTTGGTGGGTGGCTACACCTTC. Its protein product is CSVRARLVGGYTF. The rearrangement uses TRBV29-1 and TRBJ1-2; no firm D call. Trimming removed 5 bases at V and 7 bases at J, with 17 bases between. The CDR3 loop spans 13 amino acids. CDR1 SQVTM and CDR2 ANQGSEA come from the germline V gene.

The chain employs TRBV18 and TRBJ1-5, with TRBD1 identical over 8 bases. CDR3 size: 15 residues. Germline trimming cut 6 bases from V and 4 bases from J; bases unmatched to any gene: 8. CDR1 and CDR2 from the germline V gene are KGHSH and LQKENI. Written as DNA, the CDR3 is TGTGCCAGCTCGTCCACAGGGGGTGGGAATCAGCCCCAGCATTTT. The encoded protein is CASSSTGGGNQPQHF.

The J gene is TRBJ2-2, the V gene TRBV6-5; tentative D call: TRBD1 (6 bases). Germline values: CDR1 MNHEY, CDR2 SVGAGI. Deletions cut 5 bases from V and 2 bases from J, with 12 bases between. CDR3 length equals 15 residues. CDR3 protein: CASSPWTANTGELFF. The CDR3 coding sequence is TGTGCCAGCAGTCCCTGGACAGCAAACACCGGGGAGCTGTTTTTT.

The chain employs TRBV6-5 and TRBJ2-7, with 9 positions matching TRBD2. CDR1 MNHEY and CDR2 SVGAGI come from the germline V gene. The J segment lost 3 bases and the V segment lost 7 bases, leaving 10 bases of the junction unmatched. The CDR3 extends over 15 amino acids. As DNA, the CDR3 is TGTGCCAGCAAGCGGGGGGTAGCGGGATTCTACGAGCAGTACTTC. It yields the protein CASKRGVAGFYEQYF.

This chain joins TRBV6-5 and TRBJ1-2; D possibly corresponds to TRBD1 (6 bases). In germline, CDR1 is MNHEY, CDR2 SVGAGI. The CDR3 sequence is 13 residues long. V was trimmed by 4 bases and J by 6 bases, leaving 12 bases between them. The CDR3 loop reads CASSSGTHNGYTF. In nucleotides, the CDR3 is TGTGCCAGCAGTTCCGGGACACATAATGGCTACACCTTC.

V gene TRBV5-1 combines with J gene TRBJ2-5, with D unresolved. Germline V lookup: CDR1 SGHRS, CDR2 YFSETQ. The CDR3 extends over 14 amino acids. V was shortened by 4 bases and J by 5 bases, with 15 bases between the two germline ends. The CDR3 here is CASSPSLPGETQYF. CDR3 sequence (DNA): TGCGCCAGCAGCCCCAGCCTGCCCGGGGAGACCCAGTACTTC.

The chain is built from TRBV5-4 and TRBJ2-2, with 11 bases identical to TRBD2. Germline CDR1 reads SGHNT; CDR2 reads YYREEE (reference sequence). Unmatched junction bases numbered 6, after V lost 4 bases and J lost 7 bases. The CDR3 is made up of 15 amino acids. CDR3 DNA sequence: TGTGCCAGCAGCCCTAGCGGGAGGCCAGACGGGGAGCTGTTTTTT. Translation gives CASSPSGRPDGELFF.

The V call is TRBV9, the J call TRBJ1-3; a weak D match, TRBD1 (6 bases). V was cut by 4 bases and J by 0 bases, with 14 bases left in between. Per germline, CDR1 SGDLS and CDR2 YYNGEE. The CDR3 runs to 16 residues. The chain's CDR3 is CASSSRGSNSGNTIYF. In nucleotides, the CDR3 is TGTGCCAGCAGCTCCAGGGGTTCGAACTCTGGAAACACCATATATTTT.

This clone was found once. The gene calls are TRBV28 and TRBJ2-1; TRBD2 agrees at 10 bases. Germline values: CDR1 MDHEN, CDR2 SYDVKM. This CDR3 has 18 amino acids. The trim removed 7 bases at V and 0 bases at J, leaving 12 bases unmatched. The CDR3 DNA sequence: TGTGCCAGCAACCGAGCGGGAGGGGGCATGAGCTCCTACAATGAGCAGTTCTTC. This encodes CASNRAGGGMSSYNEQFF.

The CDR3 nucleotides are TGTGCCAGCAGCCAAGGTGGCAGGGCGTCGGCTTTCTTT. It specifies CASSQGGRASAFF. The chain carries TRBV14 and TRBJ1-1; D perhaps matches TRBD1 (5 bases). Trimming shortened V by 1 base and J by 11 bases, and 14 bases separated the two germline ends. Germline CDR1 and CDR2: SGHDN and FVKESK. CDR3 length: 13 amino acids.

The V gene is TRBV13, the J gene TRBJ2-6; D may be TRBD2 (5 bases). Trimming stripped 5 bases from V and 4 bases from J, with 24 bases between. Germline values: CDR1 PRHDT, CDR2 FYEKMQ (reference sequence). This CDR3 has 19 residues. CDR3 sequence: CASSDPLTLLGSGANVLTF. The CDR3 region has the DNA TGTGCCAGCAGCGACCCACTGACCCTTCTTGGGAGCGGGGCCAACGTCCTGACTTTC.